The sequence of this T cell receptor beta chain was determined in a study of CD8 T cells in Susac syndrome. An amount of RNA that ranged from roughly 0.45 to 1 ug was reverse transcribed with random hexamers. TCRdb called the immunoSEQ multiplex PCR reads again in MiXCR, with one record for every CDR3 protein. This sample has more than 200,000 distinct CDR3 sequences, with about 95% found just once. Germline V gene lookup returns CDR1 MNHEY and CDR2 SVGAGI. CDR3 length equals 16 residues. V was cut by 0 bases and J by 0 bases, with 9 bases left in between. Sequencing was performed on CD4+ T cells from PBMCs. This clonotype was obtained from a human donor with Susac syndrome. This chain joins TRBV6-5 and TRBJ1-3; possibly TRBD1 for D (5 bases). The CDR3 loop is CASSYSGQSSGNTIYF. The CDR3 bases are TGTGCCAGCAGTTACTCGGGGCAGAGCTCTGGAAACACCATATATTTT.